This note documents a single T cell receptor beta chain sequence. Data came from immunoSEQ multiplex PCR; TCRdb stores just in-frame clones and leaves some out. The sample yields about 65,000 clones, around four fifths seen once. The CDR3 sequence is 14 residues long. Germline V gene lookup returns CDR1 SNHLY and CDR2 FYNNEI. J gave up 7 bases and V 3 bases, and 6 bases lay outside the gene matches. The data derive from a study of blood T cell repertoires in COVID-19. Study information: Sites across the United States, Italy and Spain contributed samples from acute and convalescent COVID-19. PBMCs, B-cell-depleted T cells, or T cells provided the cDNA or gDNA that made up the material.

This TCR was recovered from a human donor in a cohort sampled during active COVID-19. Sequencing used peripheral blood. V is TRBV2 and J is TRBJ1-1; TRBD1 aligns across 9 bases. CDR3 loop: CASSEVGQGGEAFF. In DNA form, the CDR3 reads TGTGCCAGCAGTGAGGTGGGACAGGGCGGTGAAGCTTTCTTT.